This T cell receptor beta chain was profiled in a study of T cells in Graves' hyperthyroidism and ophthalmopathy. Study as a whole: Staff took peripheral blood when the initial diagnosis was made, before any treatment began.

This clonotype has just a few counts. Researchers took RNA transcripts and amplified the TCR beta CDR3 regions from them. First-round RT-PCR with HTBI primers amplified the TCR CDR3 region. One entry per CDR3 protein results from TCRdb running MiXCR on the multiplex PCR reads. Among 550,000 to 800,000 distinct CDR3 sequences listed, 15% to 20% were seen once. The CDR3 is 14 residues long. V was trimmed by 0 bases and J by 5 bases, leaving 8 bases between them. From germline, CDR1 is SGDLS and CDR2 YYNGEE. This chain joins TRBV9 and TRBJ2-2, with D unresolved. The sequence was obtained from a young man with Graves' hyperthyroidism. Specimen: blood. CDR3 nucleotide sequence: TGTGCCAGCAGCGTAGCCGTGGGAACCGGGGAGCTGTTTTTT. This sequence encodes CASSVAVGTGELFF.